This T cell receptor beta chain was captured by sequencing in a study of response to subunit inactivated influenza vaccine (dated by TCRdb to about 2018). About the investigation overall: To follow how T cells responded to a trivalent subunit inactivated influenza vaccine, the researchers relied on deep quantitative profiling of the T cell receptor repertoire.

Turning to this clonotype: Its binding antigen is unknown. Per-nucleotide qualities are absent, and no much larger clonotype sits a single base away.

What the study reported, not specific to this receptor: It was suggested by the authors that each seasonal influenza vaccination may recruit only a limited number of new T cells.

The method was RT-PCR. TCRdb lists the instrument as Illumina HiSeq 2500. The public reads were run again by TCRdb, first through fastp at Q25 and then through MiXCR, and only productive beta chains were kept. Entries are consolidated by CDR3 protein sequence, retaining the most common genes and DNA. This sample holds hundreds of thousands of distinct CDR3 sequences; 7.5% to 8.5% were observed only once. The top ten clones comprise approximately 12% of the sample. The CDR3 runs 13 amino acids, cysteine and phenylalanine included. The DNA shown is the 39-base CDR3, in frame from base 1. V gives up 7 bases and J gives up 11 bases, and the segment between their germline ends measures 20 bases.

The sequences come from PBMCs from blood, collected less than 25 months after vaccination. The chain was built from TRBV12-3 or TRBV12-4 and TRBJ1-1; the D gene lacks a confident call. The source of this sequence is a man aged 50-75 years who received an inactivated influenza vaccine. Donor details come from another sample of the same person, matched by shared clones. In nucleotide form, the sequence is TGTGCCAGCAACATAGACGGCCAGAATAAGGCTTTCTTT. This yields the protein CASNIDGQNKAFF.